Sequencing of this T cell receptor beta chain was carried out in a study of T cells in Graves' hyperthyroidism and ophthalmopathy. Overall study findings and caveats: Among clonotypes expanded in thyroid above 0.001, most were also found in blood. The model identified upcoming ophthalmopathy a median roughly 6 months ahead of onset.

This clonotype was seen at least ten times. Antigen specificity is unknown. TCR beta CDR3 regions were amplified from RNA. The HTBI primer set drove a first-round RT-PCR of the TCR CDR3. MiXCR was run by TCRdb on the multiplex PCR reads, yielding one entry per CDR3 protein. The profile shows 250,000 to 350,000 distinct CDR3 sequences, 20% to 25% of them singletons. Ophthalmopathy cases scored 3 or more on the Clinical Activity Score and 4 or more on NOSPECS grade, with duration below 3 months. Uncontrolled infection, other autoimmune disease, pregnancy or lactation excluded patients. Trimming removed 4 bases from V and 6 bases from J; junction bases left unmatched: 7. This CDR3 spans 15 amino acids.

The TCR sequence derives from a young man with Graves' ophthalmopathy. The rearrangement links TRBV12-3 or TRBV12-4 to TRBJ2-7; 12 nucleotides align to TRBD1. Sequenced sample: blood. CDR3 residues: CASSSRDRGLSEQYF. CDR3 in DNA: TGTGCCAGCAGTTCCCGGGACAGGGGGCTCAGCGAGCAGTACTTC.